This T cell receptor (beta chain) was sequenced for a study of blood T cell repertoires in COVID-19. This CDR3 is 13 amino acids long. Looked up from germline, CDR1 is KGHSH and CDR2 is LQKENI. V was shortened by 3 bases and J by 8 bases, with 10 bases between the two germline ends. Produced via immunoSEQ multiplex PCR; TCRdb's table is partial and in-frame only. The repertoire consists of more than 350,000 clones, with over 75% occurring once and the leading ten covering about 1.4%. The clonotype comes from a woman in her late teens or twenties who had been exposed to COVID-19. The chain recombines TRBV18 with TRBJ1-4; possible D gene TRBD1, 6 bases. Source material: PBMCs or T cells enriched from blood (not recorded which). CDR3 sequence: CASSPRGEEKLFF. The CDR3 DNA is TGTGCCAGCTCACCCAGGGGTGAAGAAAAACTGTTTTTT.